This T cell receptor (beta chain) was sequenced for a study of blood T cell repertoires in COVID-19. Under the authors' procedure: It was from reference gene primer amplification that nucleated cell counts were estimated. Profiling relied on immunoSEQ multiplex PCR, and the TCRdb table lists in-frame clones only, not all of them. V and J calls and clone size are given by that table; D and trimming were obtained from the DNA. This table has a few hundred thousand clones, roughly 81% appearing once. Cohorts were assigned according to the clinical history that participants reported. The V gene end was trimmed by 5 bases and the J gene end by 4 bases; junction bases not matched to a gene: 3. Germline CDR1 and CDR2: SGHTA and FQGNSA. The CDR3 has 14 residues. At least ten counts were recorded for this clone. Other DNA sequences of this sample code for an identical CDR3.

Source material: PBMCs or T cells enriched from blood (not recorded which). The rearrangement uses TRBV7-2 and TRBJ1-3, with TRBD1 identical over 9 bases. This receptor was taken from a woman aged 50 to 60 who had been exposed to COVID-19. The CDR3 sequence is CASSPGQGGNTIYF. CDR3 in DNA: TGTGCCAGCAGCCCTGGACAGGGGGGAAACACCATATATTTT.